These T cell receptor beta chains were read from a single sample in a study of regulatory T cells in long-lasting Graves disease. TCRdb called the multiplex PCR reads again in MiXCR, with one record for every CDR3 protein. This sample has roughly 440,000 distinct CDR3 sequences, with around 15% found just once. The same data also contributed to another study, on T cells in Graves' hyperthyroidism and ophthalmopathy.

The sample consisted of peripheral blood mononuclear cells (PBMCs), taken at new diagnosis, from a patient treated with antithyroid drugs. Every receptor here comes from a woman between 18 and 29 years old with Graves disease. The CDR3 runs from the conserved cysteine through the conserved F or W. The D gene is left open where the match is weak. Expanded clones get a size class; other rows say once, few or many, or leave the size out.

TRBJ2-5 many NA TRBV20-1 TGCAGTGCTAGTTTCAGGATACAAGAGACCCAGTACTTC CSASFRIQETQYF
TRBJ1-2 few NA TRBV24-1 TGTGCCACCAGTGATAGCGCGGACCCAAACTATGGCTACACCTTC CATSDSADPNYGYTF
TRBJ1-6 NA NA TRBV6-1 TGTGGCAGCGGTGGGGTGGGACCACCCCTCCACTTT CGSGGVGPPLHF
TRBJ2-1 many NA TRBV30 TGTGCCTGGAGTGGACAGGGGAGGGGTGAGCAGTTCTTC CAWSGQGRGEQFF
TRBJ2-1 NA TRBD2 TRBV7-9 TGTGCCAGCAGCAATCCCGGGGGGAGTACAAATGAGCAGTTCTTC CASSNPGGSTNEQFF
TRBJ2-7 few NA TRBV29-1 TGCAGCGTTGTGGGATTGTCTACCTACGAGCAGTACTTC CSVVGLSTYEQYF
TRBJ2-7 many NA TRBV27 TGTGCCAGCAGAAGCTTGGGGGTCGCCGAGCAGTACTTC CASRSLGVAEQYF
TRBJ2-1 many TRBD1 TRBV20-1 TGCAGTGCTTGGACAGGATCCATGGGTAATGAGCAGTTCTTC CSAWTGSMGNEQFF
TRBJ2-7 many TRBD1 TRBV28 TGTGCCAGCAGCAATTTGGGACAGCCGAGGGTCTACGAGCAGTACTTC CASSNLGQPRVYEQYF
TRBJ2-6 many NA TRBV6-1 TGTGCCAGCCTCGAGCCTCGGCAGGTGTCTGGGGCCAACGTCCTGACTTTC CASLEPRQVSGANVLTF
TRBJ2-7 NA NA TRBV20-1 TGCAGTGCTAGAGATCAGAAAGGGGAGTACGAGCAGTACTTC CSARDQKGEYEQYF
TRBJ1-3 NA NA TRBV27 TGTGCCAGCAGTCGCCTATCGGGGGTCGGAAACACCATATATTTT CASSRLSGVGNTIYF
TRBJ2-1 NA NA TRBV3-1 NA CASSFYICSASGLAGAYNEQFF
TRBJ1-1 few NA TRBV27 TGTGCCAGCAGTTTGTTGGGGGGGGTCACTGAAGCTTTCTTT CASSLLGGVTEAFF
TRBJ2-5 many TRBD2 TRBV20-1 TGCAGTAATCTTGTAGCGGGAACGGAGACCCAGTACTTC CSNLVAGTETQYF
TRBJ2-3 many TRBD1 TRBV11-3 TGTGCCAGCAGCTTAGGCCAGGGGGTCTACACAGATACGCAGTATTTT CASSLGQGVYTDTQYF
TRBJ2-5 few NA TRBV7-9 TGTGCCAGCAGCTTAGAGTCAGAGGAACGCGGCCTAGCCGTCCAGGTGACCCAGTACTTC CASSLESEERGLAVQVTQYF
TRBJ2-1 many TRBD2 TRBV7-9 TGTGCCAGCAGCTTAGTCGGGAGGGACGGCGATGAGCAGTTCTTC CASSLVGRDGDEQFF
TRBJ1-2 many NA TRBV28 TGTGCCAGCAGCTCTCCCCACACCTATGGCTACACCTTC CASSSPHTYGYTF
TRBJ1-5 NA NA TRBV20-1 TGCAGTGCTAGCGAATCCCGGACAAGGAATCAGCCCCAGCATTTT CSASESRTRNQPQHF
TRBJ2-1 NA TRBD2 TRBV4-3 TGCGCCAGCAGCCGGGGACTAGCGGAGGACAATGAGCAGTTCTTC CASSRGLAEDNEQFF
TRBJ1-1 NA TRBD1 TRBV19 TGTGCCAGTAAGGTTGGGACAGTAGGAAGGGCTGAAGCTTTCTTT CASKVGTVGRAEAFF
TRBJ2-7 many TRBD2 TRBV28 TGTGCCAGCAGTGGAAATAGCGGGAGGTACTTC CASSGNSGRYF
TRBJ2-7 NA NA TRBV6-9 TGTGCCAGCAGTTCTCTCGGTAGTAGGGGACTGCCGTCTGGGTCCGAGCAGTACTTC CASSSLGSRGLPSGSEQYF
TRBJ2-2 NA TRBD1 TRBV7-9 TGTGCCAGCAGCTATCAGACAGGGGCGAACACCGGGGAGCTGTTTTTT CASSYQTGANTGELFF
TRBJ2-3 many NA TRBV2 TGTGCCAGCAGTGTAGCAACTAGCACAGATACGCAGTATTTT CASSVATSTDTQYF
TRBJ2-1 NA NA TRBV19 TGTGCCAGTAGTATAAGGTCCGCGGTAGAGCAGTTCTTC CASSIRSAVEQFF
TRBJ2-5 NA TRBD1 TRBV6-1 TGTGCCAGCACGACAGGGCAAGAGACCCAGTACTTC CASTTGQETQYF
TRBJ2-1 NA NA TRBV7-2 TGTGCCAGCAGCACCGCAACCTACAATGAGCAGTTCTTC CASSTATYNEQFF